This T cell receptor beta chain stems from a study of T cell repertoires in cytomegalovirus infection. As for the study in general: Recently identified HLA-C-restricted CMV epitopes were used, and well-studied HLA-B-restricted CMV epitopes were used as well. Study results and caveats: The response measured ex vivo was dominated by TCR beta clonotypes (HLA-C-restricted and CMV-specific).

In TCRdb, the reads were re-called with MiXCR into one record per CDR3 protein. This sample yields under 150,000 distinct CDR3 sequences, of which 30% are seen a single time; around two fifths belongs to the top ten. In regard to this clonotype: Antigen specificity is unknown.

Trimming left V 2 bases short and J 4 bases short, with 11 bases between. This CDR3 is 14 amino acids long. Germline V gene data show CDR1 as SGHVS and CDR2 as FNYEAQ. The V and J genes are TRBV7-6 and TRBJ2-5; no clear D. The clonotype comes from a human donor in good health (CMV status not recorded). Some clones in this sample may be carry-over from other donors' samples. The sample was CD8+ T cells from cultured PBMCs, taken from culture after CMV antigen stimulation. CDR3 sequence reads: CASSLYDELETQYF. The CDR3 bases are TGTGCCAGCAGCTTATATGATGAGTTAGAGACCCAGTACTTC.